The entry below gives a single T cell receptor beta chain sequence along with its context. The antigen this receptor binds is unknown. No much larger clonotype is one base removed from it; base qualities were not supplied. Read against the paper, the sample's time point label means: cycle 4 day 1 (C4D1), after more than five weeks of nivolumab. Relapse after autologous stem cell transplantation had occurred in all trial patients, and cohorts A, B and C were distinguished by prior brentuximab vedotin exposure. The trial cohort was composed of roughly 60 patients with relapsed/refractory classical Hodgkin lymphoma, for whom complete response, partial response or progressive disease was recorded as best overall response. In the multi-cohort phase II CheckMate 205 trial, trial patients received single-agent nivolumab. An independent review committee assessed best overall response by applying the 2007 International Working Group response criteria. PBMCs from the trial were collected at three points: immediately before nivolumab initiation (C1D1), and during therapy at cycle 2 day 1 and cycle 4 day 1. Peripheral blood was collected in 8 mL Vacutainer Cell Preparation Tubes, from which PBMCs were isolated by centrifugation and then cryopreserved.

This sample stems from a study of PD-1 blockade in classical Hodgkin lymphoma (dated by TCRdb to the early 2020s). Looking at the study overall: Nivolumab dosing was 3 mg/kg intravenously every 2 weeks, continuing until either disease progression or unacceptable toxicity. The study used CyTOF and TCR beta sequencing to define a peripheral blood immune signature of response to PD-1 blockade in classical Hodgkin lymphoma.

Compared with germline, V lacks 6 bases and J lacks 7 bases; bases without a gene match: 9. CDR1 and CDR2, looked up from the germline V gene, are MDHEN and SYDVKM. The CDR3 contains 16 residues, cysteine and phenylalanine counted. Only the CDR3 region is kept as DNA, spanning 48 bases read in frame from base 1. Genomic DNA was extracted with the Qiagen DNeasy kit from unsorted PBMCs and from negatively selected CD4+ and CD8+ fractions. TCR beta CDR3 regions were amplified by immunoSEQ multiplex PCR using primers annealing to V and J segments. A synthetic immune receptor repertoire was used to minimize amplification bias, and any residual bias was removed computationally once sequencing was done. In the original analysis: Custom Python scripts were used to quantify repertoire diversity as the Shannon entropy index. Unsorted, CD4+ and CD8+ repertoires were analyzed separately, except in combined analyses where CD4+ and CD8+ sequences were merged in silico. A clone was considered expanded if an increase in frequency of at least 2-fold after treatment relative to C1D1 was found, and a pseudocount of 0.5 was applied to clones undetected at baseline. Clones with 0 or 1 copy at C1D1 were classified as singleton clones, and clones with 2 or more copies were classified as non-singleton clones. Clones expanded in unsorted samples were labelled as CD4+, CD8+ or unknown by matching protein sequences in sorted samples from the same patient. Wilcoxon tests on paired samples were used to test changes in diversity from C1D1 to C4D1. In its TCRdb copy, this immuneACCESS table keeps in-frame sequences only and misses some clones. Where compared with another copy, unresolved V genes explain less than half of these, and the others have no known cause. V, J and clone size reflect that table, while D and trimming were determined from the DNA. This sample is represented by fewer than 100,000 clones; under 95% of them were singletons. The top ten clonotypes cover just under 2% of the sample.

Study-wide findings and limitations: Trial patients achieving complete response had baseline diversity similar to newly diagnosed patients, whereas partial responders and progressors had significantly lower diversity. The study was limited to a single clinical trial cohort, and causes of repertoire differences, possibly disease activity or prior therapy, remained undefined. Patients starting nivolumab less than 1 year after ASCT had lower diversity and were excluded from later analyses to avoid confounding by immune reconstitution. Baseline TCR diversity was reported to be lower in newly diagnosed patients than in healthy donors, and even lower in relapsed/refractory patients. CD4+ but not CD8+ TCR diversity rose significantly by C4D1 (p=0.0027 vs p=0.16), most apparent in complete responders (p=0.02).

This sequence originates from a human donor with classical Hodgkin lymphoma. Recombination linked TRBV28 to TRBJ2-3, with TRBD2 identical over 14 junction bases. The material sequenced was peripheral blood mononuclear cells (PBMCs), taken before the fourth cycle of nivolumab. The sequenced DNA: TGTGCCAGCAGAACTGGGACTAGCGGGAGAGGGAATACGCAGTATTTT. Its translation is CASRTGTSGRGNTQYF. Reference TRBV28 and TRBJ2-3 genes cover what lies past the CDR3, so the full variable domain is DVKVTQSSRYLVKRTGEKVFLECVQDMDHENMFWYRQDPGLGLRLIYFSYDVKMKEKGDIPEGYSVSREKKERFSLILESASTNQTSMYLCASRTGTSGRGNTQYFGPGTRLTVL.